This record concerns one TCR beta chain sequence. This entry comes from a study of blood T cell repertoires in COVID-19. Study information: The United States, Italy and Spain provided the acute and convalescent COVID-19 samples. T cells, B-cell-depleted T cells, or PBMCs supplied cDNA or gDNA.

In the source study's methods: Amplification with reference gene primers provided the estimates of nucleated cell counts. TCRdb's copy holds only in-frame clones and misses some; the assay was immunoSEQ multiplex PCR. That table supplies the V and J calls and clone size; D and trimming were determined from the DNA. The table lists 250,000 to 350,000 clones, approximately 88% of them singletons. The CDR3 sequence is 16 residues long. V was pared by 2 bases and J by 0 bases, with 6 bases of the junction left unmatched. Germline V gene sequence: CDR1 MGHDK, CDR2 SYGVNS. This receptor was obtained from a man between 18 and 29 years old who had recovered from COVID-19. The sample comprised peripheral blood. This chain joins TRBV25-1 and TRBJ1-1; 7 bases line up with TRBD1. CDR3 amino acids: CASSEMGQSVNTEAFF. The CDR3 DNA is TGTGCCAGCAGTGAAATGGGACAGAGCGTGAACACTGAAGCTTTCTTT.